In this sample, the clone carrying this T cell receptor (beta chain) turned up a few times. Its antigen is unknown. Investigators reverse transcribed all isolated RNA, so they sequenced expressed TCRB transcripts. The table came from immunoSEQ multiplex PCR; TCRdb's copy has only in-frame clones and leaves some out. The sample has 120,000 or so clones; 15% to 20% are singletons. This CDR3 region has 17 residues. The germline V and J ends were trimmed by 3 bases and 6 bases, with 23 bases remaining between them. Looked up from germline, CDR1 is LGHNA and CDR2 is YSLEER. The data stem from a study of beta chain features in type 1 diabetes. Findings of the study overall: Shortening of TCRB CDR3s, moderate but significant, appeared in all four CD4+ subsets of Type 1 diabetes patients.

V is TRBV4-3 and J is TRBJ1-1; TRBD1 might be the D (5 bases). This clonotype originated in a man aged 18 to 30 with type 1 diabetes. Sequencing was performed on central memory CD4+ T cells from blood. The CDR3 DNA sequence: TGCGCCAGCAGCCACACTTTAGGAGGGGATTTTGTCGCTGAAGCTTTCTTT. Translating it yields CASSHTLGGDFVAEAFF.